This T cell receptor beta chain was identified in a study of shared clonotypes between healthy human individuals. Some 28,000 T cell genomes (approximately 180 ng DNA) went into each sorted-subset replicate. Generated by immunoSEQ multiplex PCR, the TCRdb table keeps only in-frame clones and is missing some. The sample includes some 2,500,000 clones, 85% to 95% of them seen just once. CDR1 and CDR2 (germline): SGHRS, YFSETQ. The CDR3 is made up of 13 amino acids. Trimming took 5 bases from V and 2 from J; bases not matched to a gene: 2. The TCR originated in a young man in good health. Some clones in this sample may be carry-over from other donors' samples. The material sequenced was naive CD4+ T cells from PBMCs. Sample subset: CD45RA+ positively selected. The chain is built from TRBV5-1 and TRBJ2-3; 7 nucleotides align to TRBD1. The CDR3 bases are TGCGCCAGCAGGGGACAGACCACAGATACGCAGTATTTT. As protein: CASRGQTTDTQYF. Filled out from reference TRBV5-1 and TRBJ2-3, the complete variable domain reads KAGVTQTPRYLIKTRGQQVTLSCSPISGHRSVSWYQQTPGQGLQFLFEYFSETQRNKGNFPGRFSGRQFSNSRSEMNVSTLELGDSALYLCASRGQTTDTQYFGPGTRLTVL.